These T cell receptor beta chains were read from a single sample in a study of OX40 agonist ivuxolimab in advanced cancers. The assay was immunoSEQ multiplex PCR, and TCRdb's table has in-frame clones only and misses some. The data contain some 70,000 clones, about 86% of them singletons. The material sequenced was CD4+ or CD8+ T cells sorted from blood, taken in a trial of the OX40 agonist ivuxolimab. These receptors all come from an adult with an advanced solid tumor such as melanoma, head and neck, liver or kidney cancer. Each CDR3 is given with its conserved first and last residue. The D gene is left open where the match is weak. Clone size is stated in some rows and not others, as once, few, many or a class when expanded.

v_gene,abundance,j_gene,d_gene,CDR3nt,CDR3aa
TRBV10-3,-,TRBJ1-3,-,TGTGCCATCAGTGCGACGGAGGACTCTGGAAACACCATATATTTT,CAISATEDSGNTIYF
TRBV5-6,-,TRBJ2-1,-,TGTGCCAGCAGCTTAGACGACAGTTATGAGCAGTTCTTC,CASSLDDSYEQFF
TRBV7-6,-,TRBJ1-1,-,TGTGCCAGCAGCCCCAGGACGACCTCTGAAGCTTTCTTT,CASSPRTTSEAFF
TRBV7-2,few,TRBJ1-2,TRBD1,TGTGCCAGCAGCTTAGTTGGGGGGACAGCGATTCTGGGCTATGGCTACACCTTC,CASSLVGGTAILGYGYTF
TRBV5-5,-,TRBJ2-7,TRBD1,TGTGCCAGCAGCGGTCCGGGACAGGGGCATACCTACGAGCAGTACTTC,CASSGPGQGHTYEQYF
TRBV5-1,-,TRBJ2-5,TRBD2,TGCGCCAGCAGCACGGGACTAGCGGTGGGGATCCAAGAGACCCAGTACTTC,CASSTGLAVGIQETQYF
TRBV5-6,-,TRBJ1-2,-,TGTGCCAGCATATTCAACAGGCTCGCTTGGTATGGCTACACCTTC,CASIFNRLAWYGYTF
TRBV27,once,TRBJ2-7,-,TGTGCCAGCAGTCGACGCTCAGTCTACGAGCAGTACTTC,CASSRRSVYEQYF
TRBV19,-,TRBJ1-2,-,TGTGCCAGTTCAACTCAGGGAACTAACTATGGCTACACCTTC,CASSTQGTNYGYTF
TRBV9,-,TRBJ2-1,TRBD2,TGTGCCAGCAGCGTAGTAGGCGGGGGGTCCTCCTACAATGAGCAGTTCTTC,CASSVVGGGSSYNEQFF
TRBV7-7,-,TRBJ2-5,TRBD2,TGTGCCAGCGGGACTGATAGCGGGAGGGAAGAGACCCAGTACTTC,CASGTDSGREETQYF
TRBV29-1,-,TRBJ2-7,TRBD1,TGCAGCGCCAGCCCAGGACAGGGGGTCTACGAGCAGTACTTC,CSASPGQGVYEQYF
TRBV18,-,TRBJ2-2,TRBD2,TGTGCCAGCTCACCATCGGGGGGAGCGAACACCGGGGAGCTGTTTTTT,CASSPSGGANTGELFF
TRBV18,-,TRBJ1-1,-,TGTGCCAGCTCACCACTTCAAGCGAACACTGAAGCTTTCTTT,CASSPLQANTEAFF
TRBV15,-,TRBJ2-3,TRBD2,TGTGCCACCAGCAGAGGTGCGGGAGGGCCCGACACAGATACGCAGTATTTT,CATSRGAGGPDTDTQYF
TRBV28,-,TRBJ2-7,-,TGTGCCAGCAGTCCTCAGGGGTTCTACGAGCAGTACTTC,CASSPQGFYEQYF
TRBV7-9,-,TRBJ2-2,-,TGTGCCAGCAGCCGGGAGACCACCGGGGAGCTGTTTTTT,CASSRETTGELFF
TRBV18,-,TRBJ2-7,TRBD1,TGTGCCAGCTCCCCGGGACAGGGCATCTACGAGCAGTACTTC,CASSPGQGIYEQYF
TRBV28,few,TRBJ2-6,-,TGTGCCAGCAGAGTCGGACAGATCTCTGGGGCCAACGTCCTGACTTTC,CASRVGQISGANVLTF
TRBV27,-,TRBJ2-7,-,TGTGCCAGCAGTCTCTTAACCTCCTACGAGCAGTACTTC,CASSLLTSYEQYF
TRBV15,-,TRBJ2-1,-,TGTGCCACCAGCAGACTAGACTCCCGGGGGCAGGAGCAGTTCTTC,CATSRLDSRGQEQFF
TRBV18,-,TRBJ2-7,-,TGTGCCAGCTCACGACGTGGGGGAACAGCCTACGAGCAGTACTTC,CASSRRGGTAYEQYF
TRBV7-8,-,TRBJ2-5,-,TGTGCCAGCAGCTCCCCGGTGGGGGAGACCCAGTACTTC,CASSSPVGETQYF
TRBV12-5,-,TRBJ2-3,-,TGTGCTAGTGGTTCCTTGACGGGATTAACAGATACGCAGTATTTT,CASGSLTGLTDTQYF
TRBV2,-,TRBJ2-5,-,TGTGCCAGCAGAGCCACCCTAGGCGGGGAGACCCAGTACTTC,CASRATLGGETQYF
TRBV14,medium-sized,TRBJ2-4,-,TGTGCCAGCAGCCAAGATCTCAGGACAGCCAAAAACATTCAGTACTTC,CASSQDLRTAKNIQYF
TRBV6-5,-,TRBJ1-3,-,TGTGCCAGCGGCCGGGACGCTTTCTCTGGAAACACCATATATTTT,CASGRDAFSGNTIYF
TRBV28,-,TRBJ2-1,TRBD2,TGTGCCAGCAGTTCCGAATCTAGCGGAGCCTACAATGAGCAGTTCTTC,CASSSESSGAYNEQFF
TRBV5-6,-,TRBJ1-2,TRBD1,TGTGCCAGCAGCCCGGGACAGGGAGCTAACTATGGCTACACCTTC,CASSPGQGANYGYTF
TRBV5-6,-,TRBJ2-5,TRBD2,TGTGCCAGCAGCCCGGGGGGGGCCCTGGGAGGAGAGACCCAGTACTTC,CASSPGGALGGETQYF
TRBV18,once,TRBJ1-5,TRBD1,TGTGCCAGCTCTAACCCGACAGGGCGACAGAGTCAGCCCCAGCATTTT,CASSNPTGRQSQPQHF
TRBV30,-,TRBJ2-5,TRBD1,TGTGCCTCGGGACAGGGGTCGGAGACCCAGTACTTC,CASGQGSETQYF
TRBV5-1,-,TRBJ1-4,-,TGCGCCAGCAGCAGGGTGTACGGAGGAACTAATGAAAAACTGTTTTTT,CASSRVYGGTNEKLFF
TRBV11-2,-,TRBJ1-4,-,TGTGCCAGCAGCCCCGGGACTGGTAATGAAAAACTGTTTTTT,CASSPGTGNEKLFF
TRBV5-4,-,TRBJ2-2,TRBD1,TGTGCCAGCAGCTTGGAGGTCGGGACAGGGATTACCGGGGAGCTGTTTTTT,CASSLEVGTGITGELFF
TRBV7-2,-,TRBJ2-2,TRBD2,TGTGCCAGCAGCGAGCGGGAGATCGGGGAGCTGTTTTTT,CASSEREIGELFF
TRBV7-2,-,TRBJ2-1,-,TGTGCCAGCAGCCCACGGACCCGGGAGTTCTTC,CASSPRTREFF
TRBV28,-,TRBJ2-1,-,TGTGCCAGCAGTTCGGAGGGGCTAGCCTTTTTTACCAATGAGCAGTTCTTC,CASSSEGLAFFTNEQFF
TRBV30,-,TRBJ1-2,TRBD1,TGTGCCGGGACCGGGACAGGGTATCATGGCTACACCTTC,CAGTGTGYHGYTF
TRBV11-2,-,TRBJ2-7,TRBD2,TGTGCCAGCAGCTTAACTAGCGGGGGCTCCTCCTACGAGCAGTACTTC,CASSLTSGGSSYEQYF
TRBV29-1,few,TRBJ2-7,TRBD2,TGCAGCGTGGGGACTAGCGGGGACTACGAGCAGTACTTC,CSVGTSGDYEQYF
TRBV10-2,-,TRBJ2-3,-,TGCGCCAGCAGTGTGGGGTCGCTTTCAGATACGCAGTATTTT,CASSVGSLSDTQYF
TRBV29-1,-,TRBJ1-1,-,TGCAGCGTTGGTCAAATGAACACTGAAGCTTTCTTT,CSVGQMNTEAFF
TRBV9,-,TRBJ2-7,-,TGTGCCAGCAGCGTAGGCCCCTCACAAGGAGGCGAGCAGTACTTC,CASSVGPSQGGEQYF
TRBV7-9,-,TRBJ2-5,-,TGTGCCAGCAGCTTAGCGCTCTCTCAAGAGACCCAGTACTTC,CASSLALSQETQYF
TRBV9,-,TRBJ2-2,TRBD2,TGTGCCAGCAGCGTAGGGTTGGGACTAGCGGGAGGGCCGAGGAACACCGGGGAGCTGTTTTTT,CASSVGLGLAGGPRNTGELFF
TRBV5-1,-,TRBJ2-1,-,TGCGCCAGCAGCTTGCGGGCAGACAATGAGCAGTTCTTC,CASSLRADNEQFF
TRBV5-4,-,TRBJ2-1,-,TGTGCCAGCAGTCGGTACGGGGATGAGCAGTTCTTC,CASSRYGDEQFF
TRBV7-9,-,TRBJ2-3,-,TGTGCCAGCAGCCTCTCGGGCACAGATACGCAGTATTTT,CASSLSGTDTQYF
TRBV7-2,-,TRBJ2-7,TRBD2,TGTGCCAGCAGCTTAGCGGCTAGCGGAGGCTCCTACGAGCAGTACTTC,CASSLAASGGSYEQYF
TRBV5-1,-,TRBJ2-7,TRBD1,TGCGCCAGCAGCACCAGGACAGGGGGACACGAGCAGTACTTC,CASSTRTGGHEQYF
TRBV7-3,-,TRBJ2-2,-,TGTGCCAGCAGCCTCCGACCCGGGACCCAGAACACCGGGGAGCTGTTTTTT,CASSLRPGTQNTGELFF
TRBV7-2,-,TRBJ2-2,TRBD2,TGTGCCAGCAGCTCGGGACTAGCGGGGGGCGCCGGGGAGCTGTTTTTT,CASSSGLAGGAGELFF